A single sample gave rise to the 14 T cell receptor beta chains below, sequenced in a study of breast tumors, draining lymph nodes, adjacent tissues. Via MiXCR, TCRdb re-called the multiplex PCR reads, giving one row per CDR3 protein. This sample has fewer than 300,000 distinct CDR3 sequences, with 32% found just once. Breast cancer patients provided tissue from their axillary draining lymph nodes. The source material was axillary lymph node tissue. These TCRs come from a female donor with breast cancer. Some clones in this sample may be carry-over from other donors' samples.

The genes are TRBV5-1 and TRBJ1-5, with 8 bases matching TRBD1. Germline V gene lookup returns CDR1 SGHRS and CDR2 YFSETQ. V dropped 0 bases and J dropped 9; count of bases not matched to a gene: 5. CDR3 length equals 14 residues. CDR3 sequence reads: CASSLGIGTGPQHF. For the CDR3, the DNA is TGCGCCAGCAGCTTGGGCATCGGGACAGGGCCCCAGCATTTT. Using reference TRBV5-1 and TRBJ1-5 for the parts outside the CDR3, the full variable domain is KAGVTQTPRYLIKTRGQQVTLSCSPISGHRSVSWYQQTPGQGLQFLFEYFSETQRNKGNFPGRFSGRQFSNSRSEMNVSTLELGDSALYLCASSLGIGTGPQHFGDGTRLSIL.

The rearrangement uses TRBV7-3 and TRBJ1-2, with 7 bases matching TRBD1. This CDR3 spans 14 amino acids. Looked up from germline, CDR1 is SGHTA and CDR2 is FQGTGA. V lost 4 bases, J lost 6 bases, and 8 bases stayed unmatched. The CDR3 spells CASSYKQGRDGYTF. CDR3 DNA sequence: TGTGCCAGCAGCTACAAACAGGGGAGAGATGGCTACACCTTC.

There are many counts of this clonotype. V is TRBV24-1 and J is TRBJ2-2, with 10 positions matching TRBD1. CDR3 size: 16 residues. CDR1 and CDR2 from the germline V gene are KGHDR and SFDVKD. After removal of 6 bases from V and 0 bases from J, the junction contained 3 bases not matched to a gene. This chain's CDR3 is CATSRQGASNTGELFF. DNA for the CDR3: TGTGCCACCAGTAGACAGGGGGCTTCGAACACCGGGGAGCTGTTTTTT.

This clonotype was found many times. The V call is TRBV7-3, the J call TRBJ2-1; TRBD2 agrees at 8 bases. Trimming cost V 1 base and J 7 bases; bases outside gene matches: 12. CDR3 length equals 17 residues. The V gene's germline CDR1 is SGHTA and CDR2 FQGTGA. This chain's CDR3 is CASSLSPRSGSHNEQFF. The CDR3 coding sequence is TGTGCCAGCAGCTTAAGCCCGAGGAGCGGGAGTCATAATGAGCAGTTCTTC.

A single count supports this clonotype. Germline is not matched at one junction end, which may reflect a read error. This chain uses TRBV7-2 with TRBJ1-2, with D perhaps TRBD1 (5 bases). The germline CDR1 and CDR2 sequences are SGHTA and FQGNSA. This CDR3 has 17 residues. CDR3 DNA sequence: TGTGCCAGCAGCTCAAGGGGTCAGGGTGACATTTACTATGGCTACGCCTTC. It encodes CASSSRGQGDIYYGYAF.

Many counts were recorded for this clonotype. The chain is built from TRBV6-6 and TRBJ1-2, with D tentatively TRBD1 (6 bases). The CDR3 consists of 14 residues. V lost 7 bases and J lost 2, with 14 bases in between. Germline CDR1 and CDR2: MNHNY and SVGAGI (reference sequence). This CDR3 reads CASTIAGTNYGYTF. Here the CDR3 DNA reads TGTGCCAGCACCATAGCCGGGACAAACTATGGCTACACCTTC.

This clonotype was picked up many times. The J gene is TRBJ2-7, the V gene TRBV6-6; the D call may be TRBD1 or TRBD2 (5 bases each). Trimming stripped 2 bases from V and 7 bases from J, with 18 bases between. The CDR3 extends over 15 amino acids. Germline CDR1 reads MNHNY; CDR2 reads SVGAGI (reference sequence). CDR3 bases: TGTGCCAGCAGTTACCTAGAGGGTAGGGGCCAAGAGCAGTACTTC. Translation: CASSYLEGRGQEQYF.

This chain uses TRBV5-1 with TRBJ2-2; no clear D gene. Germline-derived CDR1 and CDR2 are SGHRS and YFSETQ. There are 14 residues in the CDR3. The germline V and J ends were trimmed by 1 base and 1 base, with 5 bases remaining between them. The DNA of the CDR3 is TGCGCCAGCAGCTTGAGCCTGAACACCGGGGAGCTGTTTTTT. It is translated as CASSLSLNTGELFF.

This clonotype showed up just a few times. Lacking the conserved final phenylalanine or tryptophan, this CDR3 likely reflects a read error. The chain couples TRBV19 to TRBJ2-5; 9 bases map to TRBD1. This CDR3 spans 16 amino acids. CDR1 and CDR2 (germline): LNHDA, SQIVND (reference sequence). Trimming at V came to 1 base and at J to 5 bases, leaving 8 bases not matched to a gene. CDR3 amino acids: CASSIVAGQGVETQYS. The CDR3 DNA sequence: TGTGCCAGTAGTATAGTCGCGGGACAGGGCGTTGAGACCCAGTACTCC.

Ten or more counts support this clonotype. The chain couples TRBV11-2 to TRBJ1-4; D call uncertain. The germline V gene encodes CDR1 SGHAT and CDR2 FQNNGV. CDR3 size: 14 residues. Trimming shortened V by 3 bases and J by 8 bases, and 13 bases separated the two germline ends. Here the CDR3 DNA reads TGTGCCAGCAGCTTTGGGTATAGCTCGGAAAAACTGTTTTTT. This encodes CASSFGYSSEKLFF.

This clonotype was seen repeatedly, ten times or more. The V and J genes are TRBV18 and TRBJ1-5, with unresolved D. The germline gives CDR1 KGHSH, CDR2 LQKENI. V gave up 3 bases and J gave up 5 bases, with 5 bases separating them. The CDR3 is 12 residues long. Here the CDR3 DNA reads TGTGCCAGCTCACCCGGGGATCAGCCCCAGCATTTT. Its translation is CASSPGDQPQHF.

As regards this clonotype: A much larger clone differs by one base, so this may be a read error. The V gene is TRBV7-2, the J gene TRBJ2-3, with D possibly being TRBD1 (7 bases). Germline V gives CDR1 SGHTA, CDR2 FQGNSA. The CDR3 length is 17 residues. The CDR3 DNA is TGCGCCAGCAGCCAGGAACTGGGACAGAGCGGGTTAGATCCGCAGTATTTT. Residues: CASSQELGQSGLDPQYF.

This clonotype was seen at least ten times. The chain carries TRBV5-1 and TRBJ1-2; 7 nucleotides line up with TRBD1. With 6 bases clipped from V and 0 bases from J, the junction kept 8 bases outside the gene matches. The CDR3 covers 15 residues. Germline assignment: CDR1 SGHRS and CDR2 YFSETQ. The CDR3 here is CASKTGTAANYGYTF. The CDR3 DNA reads TGCGCCAGCAAAACTGGGACAGCAGCTAACTATGGCTACACCTTC.

V gene TRBV25-1 combines with J gene TRBJ2-5; D unclear. CDR3 length: 17 residues. V was clipped by 4 bases and J by 4 bases, with 22 bases between them. CDR1 is MGHDK, CDR2 SYGVNS, per germline. CDR3 DNA: TGTGCCAGCAGTGCTAGAGATCCGTCAAAGGGAACAGAGACCCAGTACTTC. The encoded protein is CASSARDPSKGTETQYF.